Listed below are T cell receptor beta chains from one sample, sequenced in a study of tumor-infiltrating lymphocytes in oesophageal squamous cell carcinoma. Each CDR3 protein gets one entry after TCRdb re-called the PCR reads with MiXCR. The sample has some 22,000 distinct CDR3 sequences, 35% to 45% seen once. Sequencing was performed on esophageal tumor tissue. These receptors originate from a male donor with esophageal squamous cell carcinoma. Each CDR3 is given with its conserved first and last residue. D genes are given only for firm matches. Some rows have no size entry. The others give once, few or many, or a class for an expanded clone.

CDR3: CASSYRQLNTEAFF; DNA: TGTGCCAGCAGTTATCGACAGCTAAACACTGAAGCTTTCTTT; size: many; D: NA; V: TRBV6-4; J: TRBJ1-1
CDR3: CASKETSGNTDTQYF; DNA: TGTGCCTCCAAGGAGACTAGCGGGAATACAGATACGCAGTATTTT; size: many; D: TRBD2; V: TRBV6-1; J: TRBJ2-3
CDR3: CASSLVGQGANNSPLHF; DNA: TGTGCCAGCAGCTTGGTGGGACAGGGGGCCAATAATTCACCCCTCCACTTT; size: few; D: TRBD1; V: TRBV5-6; J: TRBJ1-6
CDR3: CASSTGRSRELFF; DNA: TGTGCCAGCAGCACCGGGCGAAGTAGGGAGCTGTTTTTT; size: many; D: NA; V: TRBV7-2; J: TRBJ2-2
CDR3: CASSPQGRGYTF; DNA: TGTGCCAGCAGCCCACAGGGACGCGGCTACACCTTC; size: NA; D: NA; V: TRBV11-2; J: TRBJ1-2
CDR3: CASSFRAGGRLYEQYF; DNA: TGTGCCAGCAGCTTTCGGGCGGGAGGCCGATTATACGAGCAGTACTTC; size: many; D: TRBD2; V: TRBV5-6; J: TRBJ2-7
CDR3: CASSERLTGTNGNTIYF; DNA: TGTGCCAGTAGCGAACGCCTGACAGGGACAAATGGAAACACCATATATTTT; size: few; D: TRBD1; V: TRBV19; J: TRBJ1-3
CDR3: CASSLSGGLGNEQFF; DNA: TGTGCCAGCAGTCTCAGCGGGGGGCTAGGGAATGAGCAGTTCTTC; size: NA; D: TRBD2; V: TRBV7-3; J: TRBJ2-1
CDR3: CASSLSASGANVLTF; DNA: TGTGCCAGCAGTTTATCGGCCTCTGGGGCCAACGTCCTGACTTTC; size: NA; D: NA; V: TRBV27; J: TRBJ2-6
CDR3: CASSYGLSGANVLTF; DNA: TGTGCCAGCAGTTACGGTCTCTCTGGGGCCAACGTCCTGACTTTC; size: many; D: NA; V: TRBV6-6; J: TRBJ2-6
CDR3: CASTVERGEQFF; DNA: TGTGCCAGCACAGTTGAACGAGGTGAGCAGTTCTTC; size: NA; D: NA; V: TRBV6-1; J: TRBJ2-1
CDR3: CASSTTEYEQFF; DNA: TGCGCCAGCTCCACGACAGAGTACGAGCAGTTCTTC; size: few; D: NA; V: TRBV5-1; J: TRBJ2-1
CDR3: CASNENGNQETQYF; DNA: TGTGCCAGCAACGAAAATGGGAACCAAGAGACCCAGTACTTC; size: NA; D: NA; V: TRBV7-2; J: TRBJ2-5
CDR3: CASSLRDSTDTQYF; DNA: TGTGCCAGCAGTTTACGGGACAGCACAGATACGCAGTATTTT; size: many; D: NA; V: TRBV27; J: TRBJ2-3
CDR3: CASSSGVATSYEQFF; DNA: TGTGCCAGCAGCTCGGGGGTGGCAACCTCCTACGAGCAGTTCTTC; size: once; D: NA; V: TRBV5-3; J: TRBJ2-1
CDR3: CASSKGLGRLYEQYF; DNA: TGTGCCAGTAGCAAGGGACTAGGCCGCCTCTACGAGCAGTACTTC; size: many; D: TRBD2; V: TRBV19; J: TRBJ2-7
CDR3: CASSALAGGSGELFF; DNA: TGCGCCAGCAGCGCACTAGCGGGAGGATCCGGGGAGCTGTTTTTT; size: NA; D: TRBD2; V: TRBV5-1; J: TRBJ2-2